Listed below are T cell receptor beta chains from one sample, sequenced in a study of blood T cells in healthy people across ages. MiXCR, applied by TCRdb to the 5' RACE reads, yields one record per CDR3 protein. The sample carries about 1.1 million distinct CDR3 sequences, about two fifths recorded once. Sequencing used blood. These receptors all stem from a young man in good health. Each CDR3 is given with its conserved first and last residue. The D gene is left open where the match is weak. Size tells how often a clone was seen (once, few, many) or the class of an expanded clone, and some rows leave it out.

TRBJ2-7 | 15 | few | . | TRBV6-2/TRBV6-3 | TGTGCCAGCAGTCCTAACCGGGACGGACGCCACGAGCAGTACTTC | CASSPNRDGRHEQYF
TRBJ1-5 | 13 | . | . | TRBV12-3/TRBV12-4 | TGTGCCAGCAGGCCAAACCTCGTTCAGCCCCAGCATTTT | CASRPNLVQPQHF
TRBJ1-5 | 16 | few | . | TRBV6-6 | TGTGCCAGCAGTTACTCGCCAAGCCATAGCAATCAGCCCCAGCATTTT | CASSYSPSHSNQPQHF
TRBJ2-3 | 15 | few | TRBD2 | TRBV20-1 | TGCAGTGCTAGCCCTAGCGGGGGGATCACAGATACGCAGTATTTT | CSASPSGGITDTQYF
TRBJ2-3 | 14 | . | . | TRBV4-3 | TGCGCCAGCAGCCAAGATGTATTCCGGGATACGCAGTATTTT | CASSQDVFRDTQYF
TRBJ2-3 | 12 | . | . | TRBV20-1 | TGCAGTGCTAGAATCCCCCCCGGAACACAGTATTTT | CSARIPPGTQYF
TRBJ2-7 | 12 | few | . | TRBV27 | TGTGCCAGCAGCCATCAGTACAATGAGCAGTACTTC | CASSHQYNEQYF
TRBJ2-1 | 15 | . | TRBD1 | TRBV2 | TGTGCCAGCAGAGGAGACAGGGGCTCCTACAATGAGCAGTTCTTC | CASRGDRGSYNEQFF
TRBJ1-1 | 15 | . | TRBD1 | TRBV10-3 | TGTGCCATCAGTGAGTGGCAGGGGGGGGGCACTGAAGCTTTCTTT | CAISEWQGGGTEAFF
TRBJ1-3 | 13 | . | . | TRBV3-1 | TGTGCCAGCAGCCAAGTCTCCGCAAACACCATATATTTT | CASSQVSANTIYF
TRBJ1-1 | 16 | . | . | TRBV4-3 | TGCGCCAGCAGCGAAGGGGTCGGGGACATGAACACTGAAGCTTTCTTT | CASSEGVGDMNTEAFF
TRBJ2-3 | 14 | . | TRBD1 | TRBV20-1 | TGCAGTGCTCCACAGGGGGACAGCACAGATACGCAGTATTTT | CSAPQGDSTDTQYF
TRBJ1-6 | 14 | few | TRBD1 | TRBV20-1 | TGCAGTGCCGCCCGGGACAGCTATAATTCACCCCTCCACTTT | CSAARDSYNSPLHF
TRBJ2-3 | 15 | few | . | TRBV4-2 | TGTGCCAGCAGCCAAGGCGGAACTCACACAGATACGCAGTATTTT | CASSQGGTHTDTQYF
TRBJ2-7 | 14 | . | . | TRBV7-2 | TGTGCCAGCAGCTTAGAGACGTTGACCTACGAGCAGTACTTC | CASSLETLTYEQYF
TRBJ1-2 | 15 | . | . | TRBV9 | TGTGCCAGCAGCGTAGAAGAGGGCGGGTTGAATGGCTACACCTTC | CASSVEEGGLNGYTF
TRBJ2-7 | 16 | . | TRBD1 | TRBV27 | TGTGCCAGCAGTTCCCCCCGGGACAGGGGATTACACGAGCAGTACTTC | CASSSPRDRGLHEQYF
TRBJ2-2 | 15 | . | . | TRBV3-1 | TGTGCCAGCAGGACGGGACTTAACGAAGCCGGGGAGCTGTTTTTT | CASRTGLNEAGELFF
TRBJ2-3 | 17 | . | . | TRBV4-3 | TGCGCCAGCAGCCAAGATGTCAACGGTCGGAATGGGTACACGCAGTATTTT | CASSQDVNGRNGYTQYF
TRBJ2-1 | 15 | . | TRBD1 | TRBV5-1 | TGCGCCAGCAGCTCCCCAGGGGGCCTATACAATGAGCAGTTCTTC | CASSSPGGLYNEQFF
TRBJ2-5 | 12 | many | TRBD2 | TRBV29-1 | TGCAGCGACGGGACTAGCGCAGAGACCCAGTACTTC | CSDGTSAETQYF
TRBJ1-1 | 13 | . | . | TRBV20-1 | TGCAGTGCTATTTTCCTCATGAACACTGAAGCTTTCTTT | CSAIFLMNTEAFF